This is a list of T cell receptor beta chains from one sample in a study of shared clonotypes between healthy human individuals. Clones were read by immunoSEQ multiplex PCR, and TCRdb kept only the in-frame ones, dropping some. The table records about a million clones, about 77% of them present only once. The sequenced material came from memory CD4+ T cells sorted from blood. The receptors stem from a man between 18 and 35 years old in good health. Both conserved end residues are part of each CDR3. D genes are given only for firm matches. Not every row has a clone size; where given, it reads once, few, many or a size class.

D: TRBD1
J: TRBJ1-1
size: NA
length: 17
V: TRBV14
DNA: TGTGCCAGCAGCTACTTATCTACCAGGGGGCGAGACACTGAAGCTTTCTTT
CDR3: CASSYLSTRGRDTEAFF

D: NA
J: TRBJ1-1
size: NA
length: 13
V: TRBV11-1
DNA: TGTGCCAGCAGCTTAGACGGGGCCTCCGTCGCTTTCTTT
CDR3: CASSLDGASVAFF

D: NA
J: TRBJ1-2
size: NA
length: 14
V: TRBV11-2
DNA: TGTGCCAGCAGCCAATTTCTGCGGGGGGGAGGCTACACCTTC
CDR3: CASSQFLRGGGYTF

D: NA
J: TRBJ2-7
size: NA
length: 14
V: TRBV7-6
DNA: TGTGCCAGCAGCTTAGTATCTGAGACCTACGAGCAGTACTTC
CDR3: CASSLVSETYEQYF

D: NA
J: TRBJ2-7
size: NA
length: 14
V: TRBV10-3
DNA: TGTGCCAGCTACAGGGGGGGGAATTCCTACGAGCAGTACTTC
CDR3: CASYRGGNSYEQYF

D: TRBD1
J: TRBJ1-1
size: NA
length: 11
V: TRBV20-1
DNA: TGCAGTGCTGCTACAGGGGCGCGAGCTTTCTTT
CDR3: CSAATGARAFF

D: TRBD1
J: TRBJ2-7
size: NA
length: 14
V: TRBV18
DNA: TGTGCCAGCTCACCGACAGGGGTCTTCGGCGAGCAGTACTTC
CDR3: CASSPTGVFGEQYF

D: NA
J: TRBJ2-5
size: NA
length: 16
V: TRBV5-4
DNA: TGTGCCAGCAGCTTGGCCGAACAGGGTTCTCAAGAGACCCAGTACTTC
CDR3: CASSLAEQGSQETQYF

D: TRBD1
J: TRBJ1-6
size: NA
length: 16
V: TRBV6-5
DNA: TGTGCCAGCAGTTTACTCGGGACAGCGTATAATTCACCCCTCCACTTT
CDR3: CASSLLGTAYNSPLHF

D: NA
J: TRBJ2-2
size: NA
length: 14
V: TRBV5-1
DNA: TGCGCCAGCAGCAGCTTAGATGGCACCGGGGAGCTGTTTTTT
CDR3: CASSSLDGTGELFF

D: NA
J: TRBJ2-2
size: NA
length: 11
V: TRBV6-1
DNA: TGTGCCAGCAGTGAGTTTGGGGAGCTGTTTTTT
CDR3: CASSEFGELFF

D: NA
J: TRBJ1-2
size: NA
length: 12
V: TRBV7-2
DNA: TGTGCCAGCAGACCGGACAGCTATGGCTACACCTTC
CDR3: CASRPDSYGYTF

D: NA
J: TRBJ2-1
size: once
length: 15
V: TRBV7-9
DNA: TGTGCCAGCAGCCAGAGGGGGCGGGAGTCCAATGAGCAGTTCTTC
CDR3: CASSQRGRESNEQFF

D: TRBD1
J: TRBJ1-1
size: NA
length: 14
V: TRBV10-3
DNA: TGTGCCATCAGTCGGGACAGGGACAACACTGAAGCTTTCTTT
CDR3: CAISRDRDNTEAFF

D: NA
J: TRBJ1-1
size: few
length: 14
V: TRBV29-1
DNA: TGCAGCGTCTCCAAGCAACAGGAGAACACTGAAGCTTTCTTT
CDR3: CSVSKQQENTEAFF

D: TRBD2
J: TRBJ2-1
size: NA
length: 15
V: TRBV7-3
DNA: TGTGCCAGCAGCCCCCTAGCGGGGTCCTACAATGAGCAGTTCTTC
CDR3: CASSPLAGSYNEQFF

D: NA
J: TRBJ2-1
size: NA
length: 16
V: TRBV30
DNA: TGTGCCTGGAGTGCGACGCTTATAAGCTCCTACAATGAGCAGTTCTTC
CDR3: CAWSATLISSYNEQFF

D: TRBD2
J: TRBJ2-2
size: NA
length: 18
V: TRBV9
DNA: TGTGCCAGCAGCATCCTTCCGGGACTAGCAGACTTTCCCGGGGAGCTGTTTTTT
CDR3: CASSILPGLADFPGELFF

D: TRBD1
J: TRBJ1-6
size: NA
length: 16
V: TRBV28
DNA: TGTGCCAGCAGCCCGACAGGGGGCGGGGGTAGAGCACCCCTCCACTTT
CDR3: CASSPTGGGGRAPLHF

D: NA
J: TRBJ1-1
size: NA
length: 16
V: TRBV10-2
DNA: TGCGCCAGCAGTGCCCGGTTTGGGGGAGGCGTCACTGAAGCTTTCTTT
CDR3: CASSARFGGGVTEAFF

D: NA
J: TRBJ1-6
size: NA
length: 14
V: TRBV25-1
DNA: TGTGCCAGCCCAGTACAGGGAGTTTGTTCACCCCTCCACTTT
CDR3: CASPVQGVCSPLHF

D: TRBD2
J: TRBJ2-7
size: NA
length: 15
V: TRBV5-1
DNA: TGCGCCAGCAGCCCTTCTAGCGGGGGGGCCAGGGAGCAGTACTTC
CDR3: CASSPSSGGAREQYF

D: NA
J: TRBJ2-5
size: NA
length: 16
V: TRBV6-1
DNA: TGTGCCAGCAGTGTCCTCGGTACCAAAATAGGGGAGACCCAGTACTTC
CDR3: CASSVLGTKIGETQYF

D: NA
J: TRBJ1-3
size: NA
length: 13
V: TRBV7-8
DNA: TGTGCCAGCAGCCCCCTTACCGGAAACACCATATATTTT
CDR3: CASSPLTGNTIYF

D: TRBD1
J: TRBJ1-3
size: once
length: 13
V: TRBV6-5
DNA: TGTGCCAGCAGGAGGGGGCCGGGAAACACCATATATTTT
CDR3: CASRRGPGNTIYF

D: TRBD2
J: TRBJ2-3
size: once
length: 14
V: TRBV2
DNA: TGTGCCACAGGGAGGCGGGAGTTCACAGATACGCAGTATTTT
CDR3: CATGRREFTDTQYF

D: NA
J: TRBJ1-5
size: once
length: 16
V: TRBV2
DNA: TGTGCCAGCGATAAGGAGGCAGGCCCCATCCATCAGCCCCAGCATTTT
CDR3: CASDKEAGPIHQPQHF

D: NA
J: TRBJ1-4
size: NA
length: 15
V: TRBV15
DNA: TGTGCCACCAGCTTCCACAGCCCGGGAGGTGAAAAACTGTTTTTT
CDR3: CATSFHSPGGEKLFF

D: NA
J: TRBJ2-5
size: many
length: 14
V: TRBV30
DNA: TGTGCCTGGAGACGGGGCTACACCAAAGAGACCCAGTACTTC
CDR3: CAWRRGYTKETQYF

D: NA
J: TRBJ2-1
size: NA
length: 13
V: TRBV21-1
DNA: TGTGCCAGCAGTGGTAGAAACTCCAATGAGCAGTTCTTC
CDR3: CASSGRNSNEQFF

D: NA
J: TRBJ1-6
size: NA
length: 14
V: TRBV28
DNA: TGTGCCAGCAGATTGGGCGGGCAAGGCTCACCCCTCCACTTT
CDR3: CASRLGGQGSPLHF

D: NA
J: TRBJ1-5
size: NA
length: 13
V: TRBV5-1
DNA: TGCGCCAGCAGCCTTGACTCGAATCAGCCCCAGCATTTT
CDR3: CASSLDSNQPQHF

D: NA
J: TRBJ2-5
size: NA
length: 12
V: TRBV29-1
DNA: TGCAGCGTTGGTGTTGGGCAGGAGACCCAGTACTTC
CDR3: CSVGVGQETQYF

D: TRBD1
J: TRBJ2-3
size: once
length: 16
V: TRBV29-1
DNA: TGCAGCGTTGAGACGTACGGGACAGGTAGCACAGATACGCAGTATTTT
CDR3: CSVETYGTGSTDTQYF

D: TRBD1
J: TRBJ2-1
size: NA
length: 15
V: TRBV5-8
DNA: TGTGCCAGCAGCGCCTGGACAGGGAGCTCCGGGGAGCAGTTCTTC
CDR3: CASSAWTGSSGEQFF

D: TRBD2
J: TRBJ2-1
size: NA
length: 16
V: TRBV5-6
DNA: TGTGCCAGCAGCCCTGGACTAGCGGGGAAAGTAGGCCAGCAGTTCTTC
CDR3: CASSPGLAGKVGQQFF

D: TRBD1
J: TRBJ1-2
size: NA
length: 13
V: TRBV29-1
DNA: TGCAGCATAAGACAGGGTCATAACTATGGCTACACCTTC
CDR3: CSIRQGHNYGYTF

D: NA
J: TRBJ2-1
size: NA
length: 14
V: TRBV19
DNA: TGTGCCAGTAGACGTACAGGGAATAACAATGAGCAGTTCTTC
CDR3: CASRRTGNNNEQFF

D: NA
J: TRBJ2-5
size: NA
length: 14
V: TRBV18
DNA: TGTGCCAGCTCACCCCTGGACAGCCAAGAGACCCAGTACTTC
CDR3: CASSPLDSQETQYF

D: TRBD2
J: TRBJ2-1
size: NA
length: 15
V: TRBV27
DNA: TGTGCCAGCATTCGACTAGCGGGGGGGAATAATGAGCAGTTCTTC
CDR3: CASIRLAGGNNEQFF

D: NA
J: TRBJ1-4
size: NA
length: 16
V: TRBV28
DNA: TGTGCCAGCAGCCTCAAAGGGAGTAGTTCTAATGAAAAACTGTTTTTT
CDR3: CASSLKGSSSNEKLFF

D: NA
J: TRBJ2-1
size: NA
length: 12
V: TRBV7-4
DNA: TGTGCCAGCAGCGCAACGCGCAATGAGCAGTTCTTC
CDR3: CASSATRNEQFF

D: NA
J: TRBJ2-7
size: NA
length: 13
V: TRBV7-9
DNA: TGTGCCAGCAGCTATTATCCTACCTACGAGCAGTACTTC
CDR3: CASSYYPTYEQYF

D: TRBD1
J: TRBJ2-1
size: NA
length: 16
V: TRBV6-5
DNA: TGTGCCAGCAGTTACTCGAGCGGGACAGGGACCAATGAGCAGTTCTTC
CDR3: CASSYSSGTGTNEQFF

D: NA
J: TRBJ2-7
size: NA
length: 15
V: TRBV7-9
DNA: TGTGCCAGCAGCTACAGTCAGACGACCTCCTACGAGCAGTACTTC
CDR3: CASSYSQTTSYEQYF

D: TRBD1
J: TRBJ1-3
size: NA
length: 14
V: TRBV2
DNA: TGTGCCAGCAGCCCCAGGGGGTTTGGAAACACCATATATTTT
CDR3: CASSPRGFGNTIYF

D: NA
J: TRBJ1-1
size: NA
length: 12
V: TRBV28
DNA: TGTGCCAGCAGTGCCTTGAAGACTGAAGCTTTCTTT
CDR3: CASSALKTEAFF

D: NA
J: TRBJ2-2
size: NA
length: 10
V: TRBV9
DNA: TGTGCCAGCAGCACCGGGGAGCTGTTTTTT
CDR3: CASSTGELFF

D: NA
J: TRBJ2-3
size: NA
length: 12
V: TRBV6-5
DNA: TGTGCCAGCAGACGGTCCGCAGATACGCAGTATTTT
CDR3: CASRRSADTQYF

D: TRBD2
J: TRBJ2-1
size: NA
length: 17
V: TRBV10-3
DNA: TGTACAATTACGGGGACTAGCGGGAGGAAGACCTACAATGAGCAGTTCTTC
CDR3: CTITGTSGRKTYNEQFF

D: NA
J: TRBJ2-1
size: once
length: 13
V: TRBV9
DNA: TGTGCCAGCAGCAAACTAGACACCCATGAGCAGTTCTTC
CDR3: CASSKLDTHEQFF

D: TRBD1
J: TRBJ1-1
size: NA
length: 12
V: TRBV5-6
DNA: TGTGCCAGCTCACAGGGGAAAGGTGAAGCTTTCTTT
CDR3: CASSQGKGEAFF

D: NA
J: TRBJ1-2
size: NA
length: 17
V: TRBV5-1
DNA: TGCGCCAGCAGCGCTACTTCTCCGTTGACAGTTAACTATGGCTACACCTTC
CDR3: CASSATSPLTVNYGYTF

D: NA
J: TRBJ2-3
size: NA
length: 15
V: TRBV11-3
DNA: TGTGCCAGCAGCTTATATTCAGGGTCAGCGGATACGCAGTATTTT
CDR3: CASSLYSGSADTQYF

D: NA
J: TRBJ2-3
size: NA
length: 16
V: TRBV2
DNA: TGTGCCAGCAGTGACGGTCTCCGCACCGTGCTGGATACGCAGTATTTT
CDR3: CASSDGLRTVLDTQYF

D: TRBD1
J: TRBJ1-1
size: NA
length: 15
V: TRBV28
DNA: TGTGCCAGCAGTCCGCCGGGACAGATGAACACTGAAGCTTTCTTT
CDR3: CASSPPGQMNTEAFF

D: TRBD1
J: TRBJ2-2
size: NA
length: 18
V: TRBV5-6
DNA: TGTGCCAGCAGCTTGGCCGTACGACAGGGGGAAAACACCGGGGAGCTGTTTTTT
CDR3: CASSLAVRQGENTGELFF

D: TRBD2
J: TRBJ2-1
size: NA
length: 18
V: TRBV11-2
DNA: TGTGCCAGCAGCTCTCGGGTGGTGGGGACTAGCGGATACAATGAGCAGTTCTTC
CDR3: CASSSRVVGTSGYNEQFF

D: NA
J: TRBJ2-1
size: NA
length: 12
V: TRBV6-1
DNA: TGTGCCACCCTGAGCCACTACAATGAGCAGTTCTTC
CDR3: CATLSHYNEQFF